This T cell receptor beta chain originates from a study of T cell responses to AZD1222 COVID-19 vaccine (dated by TCRdb to 2020 to 2022). Background for the entire study: AZD1222 recipients with second doses at about 4 weeks or about 12 weeks were pooled, because spike-specific TCR depth and breadth did not differ between schedules. TCR sequencing was performed for over 230 trial participants, of whom around 200 were given two doses of AZD1222 and around 26 were given two doses of MenACWY control vaccine. Enrollment into the trials was organized by age into subgroups of 18-55, 56-69 and 70-plus years, and those subgroups contained roughly 150, 30 and 60 TCR-sequenced participants, respectively. Summary of the overall study and its limitations: Spike-specific TCR breadth and depth rose significantly after two AZD1222 doses compared with day 0 and with MenACWY recipients. Reportedly, almost half of the unique spike-specific TCRs recognized epitopes lying outside the regions that are mutated in the B.1.351 and B.1.1.7 variants. Participants were mostly white British and included more females than males, and it was suggested by the authors that clonal diversity may have been underestimated. Because no day 14 peak-response samples were available, the repertoires could be characterized only after the peak T cell response. The whole spike protein was spanned by vaccine-associated CD4 TCRs, and dominant responses were seen in regions 160-218 and 743-854. Conclusions about previously exposed vaccinees were limited because only six AZD1222 recipients were SARS-CoV-2 seropositive at baseline. In the small 56-69-year group, the increase in depth fell short of significance, most likely because of low power.

The sample's time point label, in plain terms: baseline before first vaccination. The vaccinee samples were drawn from two UK trials, COV001 and COV002, one of which was a single-blind randomized controlled phase 2/3 trial testing AZD1222 (ChAdOx1 nCoV-19) in healthy adults. For TCRbeta chain sequencing, PBMC samples from trial participants were taken at day 0 and at day 28 after the second dose. Including the terminal cysteine and phenylalanine, the CDR3 comprises 12 residues. Only CDR3 DNA is held: 36 bases, read in frame from base 1. The V end loses 7 bases and the J end loses 6 bases, and a stretch of 12 bases separates them. CDR1 is given as SNHLY and CDR2 as FYNNEI, both from the germline V gene. The CDR3 regions of human TCRbeta chains were analyzed by immunosequencing. For the original study's pipeline: Repertoire TCRs were checked for matches against a reference library of SARS-CoV-2-specific TCRs that had been generated using the MIRA antigen-specificity platform. Breadth was defined as the fraction of unique TCRs that were SARS-CoV-2-associated. Depth was defined as the fraction of total T cells that were SARS-CoV-2-associated. Each spike-specific TCR was assigned to its reactive spike region and to a CD4 or CD8 class using the MIRA data. Log10-transformed breadth and depth values were compared by one-way ANOVA with Sidak's multiple comparisons tests. TCRdb limited this immuneACCESS table to in-frame rearrangements with V and J called. A share of clones is missing; checked studies link under half to unresolved V genes, and the rest is unexplained. Clone size and V and J calls were adopted from that table, with D and trimming inferred from the DNA. The sample table contains some 190,000 clones; only one count was recorded for 80% to 90% of them. Approximately 7.2% of the sample lies in the top ten.

Turning to this clone: It lacks a known antigen. No clone much larger than this one lies a single base away; base qualities are absent.

Sequenced material: peripheral blood, taken on day 0 of AZD1222 vaccination. The sequence derives from an adult in good health. The sequence links TRBV2 to TRBJ1-2; TRBD1 might be the D gene, on 5 matching bases. Here is the DNA: TGTGCCAGCACCCGGGGGGTCCATGGCTACACCTTC. Translated, it gives CASTRGVHGYTF.